The 2 T cell receptor beta chains reported below all come from one sample, sequenced in a study of early stage breast cancer tumors. Measured with immunoSEQ multiplex PCR; TCRdb has only the in-frame clones, and not every one. The table has tens of thousands of clones, 65% to 80% seen once; the top ten hold under 4%. The sequenced material came from blood. The origin of the receptors is a person in their sixties with breast cancer.

This chain connects TRBV28 to TRBJ1-1; D gene ambiguous. Trimming removed 5 bases at V and 5 bases at J, with 15 bases between. Germline-derived CDR1 and CDR2 are MDHEN and SYDVKM. The CDR3 runs 14 residues. DNA of the CDR3: TGTGCCAGCAGTAAAAGAGGTTACGCAACTGAAGCTTTCTTT. Its translation is CASSKRGYATEAFF.

This sequence joins TRBV29-1 and TRBJ1-1, with a tentative D call TRBD1 (6 bases). CDR1 and CDR2 from the germline V gene are SQVTM and ANQGSEA. This CDR3 region has 12 residues. Trimming pared 7 bases from V and 6 bases from J, leaving 15 bases between. The CDR3 DNA follows: TGCAGCGGACTCTCAGGGGAATCTGAAGCTTTCTTT. This encodes CSGLSGESEAFF.